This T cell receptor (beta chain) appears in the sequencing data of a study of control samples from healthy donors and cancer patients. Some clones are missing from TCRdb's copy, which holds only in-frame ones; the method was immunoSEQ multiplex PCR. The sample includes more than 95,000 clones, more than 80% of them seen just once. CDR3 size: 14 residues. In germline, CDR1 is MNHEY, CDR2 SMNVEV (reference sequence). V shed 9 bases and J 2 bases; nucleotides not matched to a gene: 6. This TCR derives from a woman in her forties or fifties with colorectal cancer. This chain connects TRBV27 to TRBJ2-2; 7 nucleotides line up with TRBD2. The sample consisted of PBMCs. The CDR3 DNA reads TGTGCCAGTGGAGCGGGGCACAACACCGGGGAGCTGTTTTTT. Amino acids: CASGAGHNTGELFF.